The source of this TCR beta chain is a study of patients and donors after allogeneic stem cell transplantation. Germline V gene sequence: CDR1 LGHNT, CDR2 FRNRAP. After removal of 6 bases from V and 6 bases from J, the junction contained 13 bases not matched to a gene. This CDR3 has 16 amino acids. TCRdb called the RT-PCR reads again in MiXCR, with one record for every CDR3 protein. Of about 110,000 distinct CDR3 sequences in the sample, 35% were seen once. Material for sequencing was blood, either unsorted or a sorted T cell fraction (not recorded which). The sequence was obtained from a human donor who was either an allogeneic HSCT recipient or a stem cell or donor lymphocyte infusion donor (not recorded which). It is not recorded whose cells these are; they may come from a transplant donor. The chain links TRBV12-5 to TRBJ1-5, with 8 bases fitting TRBD1. CDR3 DNA: TGTGCTAGTGGCCCAGGGGGCAGGTACCAGGGTCAGCCCCAGCATTTT. This gives the protein CASGPGGRYQGQPQHF.